One T cell receptor beta chain is described in this entry. Antigen unknown. These data come from a study of cytomegalovirus exposure and HLA in healthy donors. Study details: Among about 200 million T cells, an earlier analysis found about 100 million unique TCR beta sequences.

The CDR3 extends over 14 amino acids. Germline values: CDR1 SGDLS, CDR2 YYNGEE. The V end lost 4 bases, the J end lost 1 base, and 11 bases lay between the germline ends. In the PCR, 60 Vbeta and 13 Jbeta primers were used. Assay used: immunoSEQ multiplex PCR; TCRdb lists only in-frame clones, some missing. This sample's table has tens of thousands of clones. Notes on the study in general: Further analysis was carried out later, and it showed several of the most significant clusters appearing linked to common viral pathogens. Some public TCRs appeared in many individuals, while most sequences were rare.

The receptor was derived from a man in his forties or fifties in good health and CMV-seropositive. Sequenced: PBMCs. The chain uses TRBV9 and TRBJ1-1; no clear D. The CDR3 region has the DNA TGTGCCAGCAGCCCCCGGGTACAGAACACTGAAGCTTTCTTT. Its protein product is CASSPRVQNTEAFF.